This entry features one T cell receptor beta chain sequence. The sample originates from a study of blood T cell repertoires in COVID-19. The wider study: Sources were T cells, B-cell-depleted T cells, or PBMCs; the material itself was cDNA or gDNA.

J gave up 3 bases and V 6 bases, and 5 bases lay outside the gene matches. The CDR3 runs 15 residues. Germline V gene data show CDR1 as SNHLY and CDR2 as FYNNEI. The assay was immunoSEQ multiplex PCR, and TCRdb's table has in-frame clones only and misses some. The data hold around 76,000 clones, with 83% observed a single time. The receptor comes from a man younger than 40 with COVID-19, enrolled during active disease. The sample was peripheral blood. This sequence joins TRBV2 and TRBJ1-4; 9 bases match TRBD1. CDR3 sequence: CASSGDRVANEKLFF. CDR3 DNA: TGTGCCAGCAGCGGGGACAGGGTAGCTAATGAAAAACTGTTTTTT.